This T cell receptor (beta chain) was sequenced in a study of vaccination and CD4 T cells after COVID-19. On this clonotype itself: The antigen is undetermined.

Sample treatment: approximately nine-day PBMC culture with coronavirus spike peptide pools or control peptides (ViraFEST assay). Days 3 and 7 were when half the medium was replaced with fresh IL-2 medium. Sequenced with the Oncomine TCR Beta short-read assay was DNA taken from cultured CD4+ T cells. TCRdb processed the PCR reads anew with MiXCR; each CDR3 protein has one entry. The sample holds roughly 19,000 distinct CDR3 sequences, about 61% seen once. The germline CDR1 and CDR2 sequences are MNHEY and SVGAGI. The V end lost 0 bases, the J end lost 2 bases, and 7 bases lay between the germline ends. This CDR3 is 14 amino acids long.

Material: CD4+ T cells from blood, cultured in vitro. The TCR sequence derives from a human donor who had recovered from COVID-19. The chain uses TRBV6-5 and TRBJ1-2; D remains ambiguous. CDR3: CASSYSEENYGYTF. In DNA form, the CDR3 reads TGTGCCAGCAGTTACTCGGAGGAGAACTATGGCTACACCTTC.